Listed below are T cell receptor beta chains from one sample, sequenced in a study of T cell repertoires in cytomegalovirus infection. TCRdb analysed the reads with MiXCR anew, one entry per CDR3 protein. The sample includes almost 500,000 distinct CDR3 sequences, about 11% of them seen just once. The sample consisted of PBMCs. All receptors come from a human donor in good health (CMV status not recorded). Some clones in this sample may be carry-over from other donors' samples. The CDR3 runs from the conserved cysteine through the conserved F or W. The order of the fields is D gene, V gene, CDR3 length, J gene, clone size, CDR3 protein, CDR3 DNA. The D gene is left open where the match is weak. The size of a clone is reported for some rows only, either as once, few or many, or as a class for expanded clones.

D: TRBD2
V: TRBV12-3/TRBV12-4
length: 15
J: TRBJ2-3
size: many
CDR3: CASSLSSGGQDTQYF
DNA: TGTGCCAGCAGTTTATCTTCGGGGGGGCAGGATACGCAGTATTTT

D: TRBD1
V: TRBV9
length: 16
J: TRBJ2-1
size: few
CDR3: CASSSRDSSSYNEQFF
DNA: TGTGCCAGCAGCTCCCGGGACAGCAGCTCCTACAATGAGCAGTTCTTC

D: -
V: TRBV12-3/TRBV12-4
length: 14
J: TRBJ2-1
size: many
CDR3: CASSPQDLDNEQFF
DNA: TGTGCCAGCAGTCCTCAAGATCTTGACAATGAGCAGTTCTTC

D: -
V: TRBV6-1
length: 14
J: TRBJ1-4
size: -
CDR3: CATLFRGRDEKLFF
DNA: TGTGCCACGCTATTCAGGGGAAGGGATGAAAAACTGTTTTTT

D: -
V: TRBV20-1
length: 19
J: TRBJ2-1
size: many
CDR3: CSARAALGGTSSSYNEQFF
DNA: TGCAGTGCTAGAGCGGCCCTTGGCGGTACCTCAAGCTCCTACAATGAGCAGTTCTTC

D: TRBD1
V: TRBV2
length: 15
J: TRBJ1-5
size: many
CDR3: CASSNRGNSNQPQHF
DNA: TGTGCCAGCTCTAACAGGGGGAATAGCAATCAGCCCCAGCATTTT

D: TRBD1
V: TRBV7-9
length: 13
J: TRBJ2-7
size: many
CDR3: CASSQGQLYEQYF
DNA: TGTGCCAGCAGTCAGGGACAGTTGTACGAGCAGTACTTC

D: -
V: TRBV28
length: 15
J: TRBJ2-2
size: many
CDR3: CASSLLSGDTGELFF
DNA: TGTGCCAGCAGTTTATTGTCAGGTGACACCGGGGAGCTGTTTTTT

D: TRBD2
V: TRBV28
length: 19
J: TRBJ2-3
size: many
CDR3: CASSFWGLAGGRGTDTQYF
DNA: TGTGCCAGCAGTTTCTGGGGACTAGCGGGAGGGCGGGGCACAGATACGCAGTATTTT

D: -
V: TRBV20-1
length: 15
J: TRBJ2-1
size: -
CDR3: CSAPPTSSSYNEQFF
DNA: TGCAGTGCTCCCCCAACTAGCAGCTCCTACAATGAGCAGTTCTTC

D: -
V: TRBV2
length: 14
J: TRBJ1-5
size: many
CDR3: CASSDGRVGQPQHF
DNA: TGTGCCAGCAGTGATGGCAGGGTGGGTCAGCCCCAGCATTTT

D: TRBD2
V: TRBV20-1
length: 15
J: TRBJ2-3
size: -
CDR3: CSAHSGGIASDTQYF
DNA: TGCAGTGCGCACTCGGGGGGAATAGCATCAGATACGCAGTATTTT

D: -
V: TRBV20-1
length: 16
J: TRBJ2-3
size: -
CDR3: CSAPPRTSGGTDTQYF
DNA: TGCAGTGCCCCCCCCCGGACTTCTGGGGGCACAGATACGCAGTATTTT

D: -
V: TRBV9
length: 15
J: TRBJ1-5
size: few
CDR3: CASSVEGQSNQPQHF
DNA: TGTGCCAGCAGCGTAGAAGGACAGTCGAATCAGCCCCAGCATTTT

D: -
V: TRBV20-1
length: 15
J: TRBJ2-2
size: few
CDR3: CSARDTGTNTGELFF
DNA: TGCAGTGCTAGAGATACCGGGACGAACACCGGGGAGCTGTTTTTT

D: TRBD2
V: TRBV28
length: 14
J: TRBJ2-2
size: few
CDR3: CASQLAGRTGELFF
DNA: TGTGCCAGCCAACTAGCGGGCCGCACCGGGGAGCTGTTTTTT

D: -
V: TRBV12-3/TRBV12-4
length: 13
J: TRBJ1-1
size: many
CDR3: CASSPTGYTEAFF
DNA: TGTGCCAGCAGCCCCACGGGGTACACTGAAGCTTTCTTT

D: -
V: TRBV7-8
length: 15
J: TRBJ2-2
size: many
CDR3: CASSSGTQITGELFF
DNA: TGTGCCAGCAGCTCCGGGACACAGATCACCGGGGAGCTGTTTTTT

D: TRBD2
V: TRBV11-2
length: 16
J: TRBJ2-2
size: many
CDR3: CASSQGLAANTGELFF
DNA: TGTGCCAGCAGCCAGGGACTAGCGGCGAACACCGGGGAGCTGTTTTTT

D: -
V: TRBV10-3
length: 14
J: TRBJ1-2
size: -
CDR3: CAISDQGMDYGYTF
DNA: TGTGCCATCAGTGATCAGGGAATGGACTATGGCTACACCTTC

D: -
V: TRBV11-2
length: 15
J: TRBJ2-3
size: many
CDR3: CASSSGQGGADTQYF
DNA: TGTGCCAGCAGCTCTGGGCAGGGTGGGGCAGATACGCAGTATTTT

D: -
V: TRBV7-8
length: 18
J: TRBJ2-2
size: many
CDR3: CASSLVSTLGVRTGELFF
DNA: TGTGCCAGCAGCTTAGTGTCGACTCTGGGTGTCCGCACCGGGGAGCTGTTTTTT

D: -
V: TRBV6-1
length: 15
J: TRBJ2-7
size: many
CDR3: CATQLGTGKWYEQYF
DNA: TGTGCCACCCAACTCGGGACCGGAAAGTGGTACGAGCAGTACTTC

D: TRBD2
V: TRBV30
length: 16
J: TRBJ2-3
size: few
CDR3: CAWSGVAGGGADTQYF
DNA: TGTGCCTGGAGTGGCGTAGCGGGAGGGGGAGCAGATACGCAGTATTTT

D: -
V: TRBV10-3
length: 13
J: TRBJ1-4
size: -
CDR3: CAISERVREKLFF
DNA: TGTGCCATCAGTGAGAGGGTGAGGGAAAAACTGTTTTTT

D: -
V: TRBV9
length: 15
J: TRBJ1-2
size: few
CDR3: CASSPRTDENYGYTF
DNA: TGTGCCAGCAGCCCCCGGACAGACGAAAACTATGGCTACACCTTC

D: TRBD2
V: TRBV12-3/TRBV12-4
length: 17
J: TRBJ2-3
size: many
CDR3: CASRLPTGTSGSNTQYF
DNA: TGTGCCAGCAGACTCCCTACCGGGACTAGCGGGAGTAATACGCAGTATTTT

D: TRBD2
V: TRBV5-1
length: 17
J: TRBJ2-3
size: many
CDR3: CASSFGTSGRTGDTQYF
DNA: TGCGCCAGCAGCTTCGGGACTAGCGGGAGGACGGGGGATACGCAGTATTTT

D: -
V: TRBV11-2
length: 12
J: TRBJ2-3
size: -
CDR3: CASGWSGDTQYF
DNA: TGTGCCAGCGGGTGGAGCGGAGATACGCAGTATTTT

D: -
V: TRBV25-1
length: 15
J: TRBJ2-2
size: many
CDR3: CASSDPGQNTGELFF
DNA: TGTGCCAGCAGTGACCCGGGACAGAACACCGGGGAGCTGTTTTTT

D: -
V: TRBV6-1
length: 16
J: TRBJ2-6
size: many
CDR3: CASTPVGRSGANVLTF
DNA: TGTGCCAGCACCCCTGTGGGTCGCTCTGGGGCCAACGTCCTGACTTTC

D: TRBD2
V: TRBV28
length: 16
J: TRBJ2-1
size: -
CDR3: CATSPWGTKTYNEQFF
DNA: TGTGCCACCTCTCCTTGGGGGACTAAGACCTACAATGAGCAGTTCTTC

D: TRBD2
V: TRBV7-2
length: 11
J: TRBJ2-3
size: many
CDR3: CASSQGTSPYF
DNA: TGTGCCAGCAGTCAGGGGACTAGTCCGTATTTT

D: -
V: TRBV12-3/TRBV12-4
length: 16
J: TRBJ1-3
size: -
CDR3: CASSPGRASSGNTIYF
DNA: TGTGCCAGCAGTCCGGGCAGGGCTAGCTCTGGAAACACCATATATTTT

D: -
V: TRBV3-1
length: 14
J: TRBJ1-1
size: few
CDR3: CASSSSDSNTEAFF
DNA: TGTGCCAGCTCGTCATCCGACTCGAACACTGAAGCTTTCTTT

D: -
V: TRBV20-1
length: 11
J: TRBJ2-7
size: few
CDR3: CSARQSYEQYF
DNA: TGCAGTGCTAGACAATCCTACGAGCAGTACTTC

D: TRBD2
V: TRBV9
length: 13
J: TRBJ2-7
size: -
CDR3: CASNGGGPYEQYF
DNA: TGTGCCAGCAACGGCGGGGGACCCTACGAGCAGTACTTC

D: -
V: TRBV24-1
length: 17
J: TRBJ1-4
size: many
CDR3: CATSDSAESGGNEKLFF
DNA: TGTGCCACCAGTGATTCGGCGGAGTCCGGGGGGAATGAAAAACTGTTTTTT

D: -
V: TRBV27
length: 16
J: TRBJ1-1
size: many
CDR3: CASSLFWDKDNTEAFF
DNA: TGTGCCAGCAGTTTATTTTGGGACAAGGACAACACTGAAGCTTTCTTT

D: -
V: TRBV29-1
length: 12
J: TRBJ2-3
size: -
CDR3: CSVVIFTDTQYF
DNA: TGCAGCGTTGTCATTTTCACAGATACGCAGTATTTT

D: -
V: TRBV7-6
length: 14
J: TRBJ2-1
size: few
CDR3: CASSTVLGRNEQFF
DNA: TGTGCCAGCAGCACCGTACTCGGGCGGAATGAGCAGTTCTTC

D: -
V: TRBV9
length: 14
J: TRBJ1-1
size: -
CDR3: CASSVLGGGTEAFF
DNA: TGTGCCAGCAGCGTCCTCGGGGGCGGCACTGAAGCTTTCTTT

D: -
V: TRBV20-1
length: 13
J: TRBJ1-2
size: many
CDR3: CSGGEGGHYGYTF
DNA: TGCAGTGGAGGGGAGGGGGGGCACTATGGCTACACCTTC

D: -
V: TRBV5-4
length: 16
J: TRBJ1-3
size: many
CDR3: CASSTQVGSSGNTIYF
DNA: TGTGCCAGCAGCACCCAGGTCGGGTCTTCTGGAAACACCATATATTTT

D: TRBD2
V: TRBV6-1
length: 13
J: TRBJ2-5
size: few
CDR3: CASRQAGEETQYF
DNA: TGTGCCAGCAGGCAAGCGGGAGAAGAGACCCAGTACTTC

D: -
V: TRBV11-2
length: 14
J: TRBJ1-4
size: many
CDR3: CASSSGPSAEKLFF
DNA: TGTGCCAGCAGCTCGGGCCCCTCAGCGGAAAAACTGTTTTTT

D: -
V: TRBV15
length: 14
J: TRBJ2-7
size: many
CDR3: CATSWGEGAYEQYF
DNA: TGTGCCACCAGCTGGGGGGAGGGGGCGTACGAGCAGTACTTC

D: -
V: TRBV19
length: 15
J: TRBJ1-1
size: few
CDR3: CASSIPTGGVLAAFF
DNA: TGTGCCAGTAGTATACCGACGGGGGGAGTGCTTGCAGCTTTCTTT

D: TRBD1
V: TRBV14
length: 12
J: TRBJ1-2
size: few
CDR3: CASSQMTGRGTF
DNA: TGTGCCAGCAGCCAGATGACAGGGAGGGGCACCTTC

D: TRBD1
V: TRBV5-6
length: 15
J: TRBJ1-5
size: many
CDR3: CASSLAGTGGQPQHF
DNA: TGTGCCAGCAGCTTGGCCGGGACAGGGGGTCAGCCCCAGCATTTT

D: -
V: TRBV19
length: 13
J: TRBJ1-6
size: -
CDR3: CASSPGNDSPLHF
DNA: TGTGCCAGTAGTCCAGGGAACGATTCACCCCTCCACTTT

D: -
V: TRBV2
length: 13
J: TRBJ1-5
size: -
CDR3: CASGSGSNQPQHF
DNA: TGTGCCAGCGGGTCCGGAAGCAATCAGCCCCAGCATTTT

D: -
V: TRBV7-2
length: 14
J: TRBJ2-5
size: many
CDR3: CASSLAQERGTQYF
DNA: TGTGCCAGCAGCTTAGCGCAAGAGAGAGGGACCCAGTACTTC

D: -
V: TRBV6-5
length: 14
J: TRBJ1-1
size: -
CDR3: CASGGGPMNTEAFF
DNA: TGTGCCAGCGGGGGGGGCCCGATGAACACTGAAGCTTTCTTT

D: -
V: TRBV3-1
length: 14
J: TRBJ1-1
size: -
CDR3: CASSHLSASPEAFF
DNA: TGTGCCAGCAGCCACCTCTCTGCGAGTCCTGAAGCTTTCTTT

D: -
V: TRBV20-1
length: 15
J: TRBJ1-5
size: -
CDR3: CSARDRAEPNQPQHF
DNA: TGCAGTGCTAGAGATCGGGCAGAACCCAATCAGCCCCAGCATTTT

D: -
V: TRBV5-1
length: 15
J: TRBJ2-2
size: -
CDR3: CASSTTGQLTGELFF
DNA: TGCGCCAGCAGCACAACGGGACAACTAACCGGGGAGCTGTTTTTT

D: TRBD1
V: TRBV23-1
length: 14
J: TRBJ1-5
size: -
CDR3: CASSPRDSNRPQHF
DNA: TGCGCCAGCAGTCCCCGGGACAGTAATCGGCCCCAGCATTTT

D: -
V: TRBV19
length: 14
J: TRBJ1-6
size: many
CDR3: CASSSGRADSPLHF
DNA: TGTGCCAGTTCTTCTGGGAGAGCCGATTCACCCCTCCACTTT

D: -
V: TRBV11-1
length: 13
J: TRBJ2-1
size: many
CDR3: CASSLRLEAEQFF
DNA: TGTGCCAGCAGCTTACGGTTGGAGGCTGAGCAGTTCTTC